This TCR beta chain was found in a study of blood T cell repertoires in COVID-19. Study in general: Spain, Italy and the United States supplied samples that represented acute and convalescent COVID-19. T cells, B-cell-depleted T cells, or PBMCs provided the cDNA or gDNA that served as material.

The CDR3 is 14 amino acids. The germline V gene has CDR1 MDHEN and CDR2 SYDVKM. Trimming stripped 7 bases from V and 3 bases from J, with 16 bases between. Profiled with immunoSEQ multiplex PCR; TCRdb holds only in-frame clones, not every one. The repertoire includes 200,000 or so clones, roughly 87% of them detected once, and approximately 7.3% sits in the top ten. The clonotype was recovered from a young man in a cohort exposed to, infected with or recovered from COVID-19 (not recorded which). Sequencing was carried out using PBMCs or T cells enriched from blood (not recorded which). The chain recombines TRBV28 with TRBJ2-7; D possibly corresponds to TRBD2 (6 bases). This chain's CDR3 is CASTDSLGGYEQYF. DNA of the CDR3: TGTGCCAGCACCGACTCATTGGGGGGCTACGAGCAGTACTTC.